A selection of T cell receptor beta chains follows, all from one sample in a study of regulatory T cells in long-lasting Graves disease. TCRdb analysed the multiplex PCR reads with MiXCR anew, one entry per CDR3 protein. The sample contains 500,000 or so distinct CDR3 sequences, 16% of which appear only once. These data also featured in a second study, about T cells in Graves' hyperthyroidism and ophthalmopathy.

The specimen comprised peripheral blood mononuclear cells (PBMCs), sampled at new diagnosis, from a patient treated with antithyroid drugs. These receptors came from a woman aged 35-65 years with Graves disease. The CDR3 runs from the conserved cysteine through the conserved F or W. A D gene is named only where the DNA matches it firmly. Some rows have no size entry. The others give once, few or many, or a class for an expanded clone.

j_gene: TRBJ2-2; abundance: many; v_gene: TRBV5-5; d_gene: -; len: 15; CDR3nt: TGTGCCAGCAGCCCCGGACAGTCGAACACCGGGGAGCTGTTTTTT; CDR3aa: CASSPGQSNTGELFF
j_gene: TRBJ1-1; abundance: -; v_gene: TRBV4-1; d_gene: -; len: 16; CDR3nt: TGCGCCAGCAGCCCCCCCCGGAACAGCCGCAACACTGAAGCTTTCTTT; CDR3aa: CASSPPRNSRNTEAFF
j_gene: TRBJ2-5; abundance: many; v_gene: TRBV11-2; d_gene: -; len: 15; CDR3nt: TGTGCCAGCAGCTTAGTTGGGGGGAGTCGAGAGACCCAGTACTTC; CDR3aa: CASSLVGGSRETQYF
j_gene: TRBJ1-1; abundance: -; v_gene: TRBV27; d_gene: -; len: 14; CDR3nt: TGTGCCAGCAGTTTGTACAGCACGAACACTGAAGCTTTCTTT; CDR3aa: CASSLYSTNTEAFF
j_gene: TRBJ2-1; abundance: -; v_gene: TRBV4-1; d_gene: TRBD1; len: 15; CDR3nt: TGCGCCAGCAGCCAACCCGGGACAGGGGAGGATGAGCAGTTCTTC; CDR3aa: CASSQPGTGEDEQFF
j_gene: TRBJ1-5; abundance: many; v_gene: TRBV28; d_gene: -; len: 12; CDR3nt: TGTGCCAGCGGGGGGAGGAATCAGCCCCAGCATTTT; CDR3aa: CASGGRNQPQHF
j_gene: TRBJ2-1; abundance: -; v_gene: TRBV5-6; d_gene: -; len: 16; CDR3nt: TGTGCCAGCAGCTCCGGGCGGCGTGTTCTCAACAATGAGCAGTTCTTC; CDR3aa: CASSSGRRVLNNEQFF
j_gene: TRBJ2-7; abundance: few; v_gene: TRBV5-8; d_gene: -; len: 14; CDR3nt: TGTGCCAGCAGCCCTACGAGCCGGGCCCACGAGCAGTACTTC; CDR3aa: CASSPTSRAHEQYF
j_gene: TRBJ2-7; abundance: -; v_gene: TRBV19; d_gene: -; len: 11; CDR3nt: TGTGCCAGTAGTACGTTCTACGAGCAGTACTTC; CDR3aa: CASSTFYEQYF
j_gene: TRBJ1-2; abundance: few; v_gene: TRBV11-2; d_gene: TRBD1; len: 15; CDR3nt: TGTGCCAGCAGCTTTGGGACAGGGCTTAACTATGGCTACACCTTC; CDR3aa: CASSFGTGLNYGYTF
j_gene: TRBJ1-3; abundance: -; v_gene: TRBV2; d_gene: -; len: 12; CDR3nt: TGTGCCAGCAGTATACAGGGAGACACCATATATTTT; CDR3aa: CASSIQGDTIYF
j_gene: TRBJ1-5; abundance: few; v_gene: TRBV18; d_gene: TRBD1; len: 16; CDR3nt: TGTGCCAGCTCACTCGGGACAGGGGGAATCGCTCAGCCCCAGCATTTT; CDR3aa: CASSLGTGGIAQPQHF
j_gene: TRBJ1-4; abundance: -; v_gene: TRBV10-2; d_gene: -; len: 12; CDR3nt: TGCGCCAGCAGTGAGGAAGGCCGGGGACTGTTTTTT; CDR3aa: CASSEEGRGLFF
j_gene: TRBJ2-7; abundance: many; v_gene: TRBV11-2; d_gene: -; len: 12; CDR3nt: TGTGCCAGCAGCTTAGTGGTCTACGAGCAGTACTTC; CDR3aa: CASSLVVYEQYF
j_gene: TRBJ2-3; abundance: -; v_gene: TRBV20-1; d_gene: -; len: 15; CDR3nt: TGCAGTGCTAGCCCGGAGCTCCCTAGCACAGATACGCAGTATTTT; CDR3aa: CSASPELPSTDTQYF
j_gene: TRBJ2-1; abundance: many; v_gene: TRBV6-5; d_gene: TRBD1; len: 14; CDR3nt: TGTGCCAGCAGTTGGTACAGGGGCTACAATGAGCAGTTCTTC; CDR3aa: CASSWYRGYNEQFF
j_gene: TRBJ2-5; abundance: -; v_gene: TRBV5-1; d_gene: -; len: 15; CDR3nt: TGCGCCAGCAGGTTATGGGGACCCGCCGGAGAGACCCAGTACTTC; CDR3aa: CASRLWGPAGETQYF
j_gene: TRBJ2-3; abundance: -; v_gene: TRBV6-1; d_gene: TRBD2; len: 14; CDR3nt: TGTGCCAGCAGTACTAGCGGGGGAATAGATACGCAGTATTTT; CDR3aa: CASSTSGGIDTQYF
j_gene: TRBJ1-6; abundance: many; v_gene: TRBV6-1; d_gene: -; len: 15; CDR3nt: TGTGCCAGCAGTGAACGGGAAGCAGGGGTTTCACCCCTCCACTTT; CDR3aa: CASSEREAGVSPLHF
j_gene: TRBJ2-2; abundance: many; v_gene: TRBV7-3; d_gene: -; len: 22; CDR3nt: TGTGCCAGCAGCTTAACTCCCGAACGCCAAGGAGGCACAGTCGGTCGTACCGGGGAGCTGTTTTTT; CDR3aa: CASSLTPERQGGTVGRTGELFF
j_gene: TRBJ1-2; abundance: many; v_gene: TRBV6-2/TRBV6-3; d_gene: -; len: 13; CDR3nt: TGTGCCAGCAGCGACAGATTTGGATATGGCTACACCTTC; CDR3aa: CASSDRFGYGYTF
j_gene: TRBJ1-2; abundance: -; v_gene: TRBV30; d_gene: -; len: 14; CDR3nt: TGTGCCTGGAGGGCAGGGTTGGGCCGTGTTGGCTACACCTTC; CDR3aa: CAWRAGLGRVGYTF
j_gene: TRBJ2-7; abundance: few; v_gene: TRBV18; d_gene: TRBD1; len: 16; CDR3nt: TGTGCCAGCTCACCACCAGGGACAGGGGTAGTCTACGAGCAGTACTTC; CDR3aa: CASSPPGTGVVYEQYF
j_gene: TRBJ2-3; abundance: -; v_gene: TRBV7-9; d_gene: -; len: 18; CDR3nt: TGTGCCAGCAGCCCAACGGTTGTGATGGCGTCCCTGGCAGATACGCAGTATTTT; CDR3aa: CASSPTVVMASLADTQYF
j_gene: TRBJ2-3; abundance: many; v_gene: TRBV6-2/TRBV6-3; d_gene: -; len: 15; CDR3nt: TGTGCCAGCAGTTTAGGGACCGGGAGCACAGATACGCAGTATTTT; CDR3aa: CASSLGTGSTDTQYF
j_gene: TRBJ2-3; abundance: many; v_gene: TRBV4-1; d_gene: TRBD1; len: 17; CDR3nt: TGCGCCAGCAGCCAAGAGGCTAGACAGGGGGGAGGAGGTACGCAGTATTTT; CDR3aa: CASSQEARQGGGGTQYF
j_gene: TRBJ1-5; abundance: -; v_gene: TRBV5-8; d_gene: TRBD1; len: 16; CDR3nt: TGTGCCAGCAGCTTCCACGGGAGGGGGCCGCCCCGGCCCCAGCATTTT; CDR3aa: CASSFHGRGPPRPQHF
j_gene: TRBJ2-7; abundance: -; v_gene: TRBV6-1; d_gene: -; len: 13; CDR3nt: TGTGCCAGCAGTGACCACCGGGACGCACCTCGCTACTTC; CDR3aa: CASSDHRDAPRYF
j_gene: TRBJ2-2; abundance: few; v_gene: TRBV28; d_gene: -; len: 12; CDR3nt: TGTGCCAGCAGTAAAAACACCGGGGAGCTGTTTTTT; CDR3aa: CASSKNTGELFF
j_gene: TRBJ1-1; abundance: many; v_gene: TRBV12-3/TRBV12-4; d_gene: -; len: 15; CDR3nt: TGTGCCAGCACTTCCAGGGAAAAAATGAACACTGAAGCTTTCTTT; CDR3aa: CASTSREKMNTEAFF
j_gene: TRBJ2-7; abundance: few; v_gene: TRBV20-1; d_gene: -; len: 14; CDR3nt: TGCAGTGCTAGTCCCCCAATAGGAGCCTACGAGCAGTACTTC; CDR3aa: CSASPPIGAYEQYF
j_gene: TRBJ1-2; abundance: many; v_gene: TRBV3-1; d_gene: -; len: 13; CDR3nt: TGTGCCAGCAGCCGGGAGATTAACTATGGCTACACCTTC; CDR3aa: CASSREINYGYTF
j_gene: TRBJ2-5; abundance: -; v_gene: TRBV18; d_gene: -; len: 14; CDR3nt: TGTGCCAGCTCACCATTGGGCAGTAGAGAGACCCAGTACTTC; CDR3aa: CASSPLGSRETQYF
j_gene: TRBJ2-5; abundance: few; v_gene: TRBV5-1; d_gene: TRBD1; len: 16; CDR3nt: TGCGCCAGCAGCTCGCACTACAGGGGGCGAGGGGAGACCCAGTACTTC; CDR3aa: CASSSHYRGRGETQYF
j_gene: TRBJ1-1; abundance: -; v_gene: TRBV29-1; d_gene: -; len: 9; CDR3nt: TGCAGCGTTGACACTGAAGCTTTCTTT; CDR3aa: CSVDTEAFF
j_gene: TRBJ2-3; abundance: -; v_gene: TRBV24-1; d_gene: -; len: 14; CDR3nt: TGTGCCACCAGTGACGGGCCTAGCACAGATACGCAGTATTTT; CDR3aa: CATSDGPSTDTQYF
j_gene: TRBJ2-3; abundance: few; v_gene: TRBV6-1; d_gene: -; len: 17; CDR3nt: TGTGCCAGCAGTGAAAGGGGACATGGACCCTTCGAAGATACGCAGTATTTT; CDR3aa: CASSERGHGPFEDTQYF
j_gene: TRBJ2-1; abundance: many; v_gene: TRBV2; d_gene: -; len: 17; CDR3nt: TGTGCCAGCAGAGCTCCGCTCGGCAGGGTAGGGGTAAATGAGCAGTTCTTC; CDR3aa: CASRAPLGRVGVNEQFF
j_gene: TRBJ1-1; abundance: many; v_gene: TRBV2; d_gene: -; len: 13; CDR3nt: TGTGCCAGCAGTGTGGACACGATGTTTGAAGCTTTCTTT; CDR3aa: CASSVDTMFEAFF
j_gene: TRBJ1-2; abundance: many; v_gene: TRBV3-1; d_gene: -; len: 12; CDR3nt: TGTGCCAGCAGCCAAGATGTTGGAGGCTACACCTTC; CDR3aa: CASSQDVGGYTF
j_gene: TRBJ1-1; abundance: many; v_gene: TRBV12-3/TRBV12-4; d_gene: -; len: 14; CDR3nt: TGTGCCAGCAGTTGGCAGCCCATGAACACTGAAGCTTTCTTT; CDR3aa: CASSWQPMNTEAFF
j_gene: TRBJ2-3; abundance: -; v_gene: TRBV10-2; d_gene: -; len: 16; CDR3nt: TGCGCCAGCAGTGAGAACCGGGGGCGGAGCACAGATACGCAGTATTTT; CDR3aa: CASSENRGRSTDTQYF
j_gene: TRBJ1-1; abundance: -; v_gene: TRBV14; d_gene: -; len: 14; CDR3nt: TGTGCCAGCAGCCAACGGAACATGAACACTGAAGCTTTCTTT; CDR3aa: CASSQRNMNTEAFF
j_gene: TRBJ1-1; abundance: many; v_gene: TRBV10-3; d_gene: TRBD1; len: 13; CDR3nt: TGTGCCACGGCCCGGACAGGGGGAACTGAAGCTTTCTTT; CDR3aa: CATARTGGTEAFF
j_gene: TRBJ2-3; abundance: -; v_gene: TRBV12-3/TRBV12-4; d_gene: TRBD2; len: 15; CDR3nt: TGTGCCAGCAGCCGTAGCGGGGGGGCCTCTGATACGCAGTATTTT; CDR3aa: CASSRSGGASDTQYF
j_gene: TRBJ2-4; abundance: -; v_gene: TRBV29-1; d_gene: -; len: 17; CDR3nt: TGCAGCGTCGAGGGGGACCTCTACTTAGGGGCGAAAAACATTCAGTACTTC; CDR3aa: CSVEGDLYLGAKNIQYF
j_gene: TRBJ1-1; abundance: few; v_gene: TRBV7-8; d_gene: -; len: 16; CDR3nt: TGTGCCAGCAGCTTCTTCCAACAGGGTGGAAGCACTGAAGCTTTCTTT; CDR3aa: CASSFFQQGGSTEAFF
j_gene: TRBJ1-4; abundance: many; v_gene: TRBV12-3/TRBV12-4; d_gene: -; len: 13; CDR3nt: TGTGCCAGCAGTGGGGACAATAATGAAAAACTGTTTTTT; CDR3aa: CASSGDNNEKLFF
j_gene: TRBJ2-3; abundance: many; v_gene: TRBV28; d_gene: TRBD2; len: 16; CDR3nt: TGTGCCAGCAGGGGCCGTAGCGGGACGGGTACAGATACGCAGTATTTT; CDR3aa: CASRGRSGTGTDTQYF